Below, one TCR beta chain is given with its context. The junction had 2 bases not matched to a gene; V was cut back by 3 bases and J by 6 bases. CDR1 is DFQATT, CDR2 SNEGSKA, per germline (reference sequence). The CDR3 is made up of 14 amino acids. Original analysis: Amplification of reference gene primers provided the estimated nucleated cell counts. TCRdb keeps only in-frame clones here, not all; method: immunoSEQ multiplex PCR. V, J and clone size reflect that table, while D and trimming were determined from the DNA. This table holds 27,000 or so clones, over 75% found once. The source of the sample is a study of blood T cell repertoires in COVID-19. Looking at the study overall: Acute-phase and convalescent COVID-19 samples originated in the United States, Italy and Spain. From T cells, B-cell-depleted T cells, or PBMCs came the material, which was cDNA or gDNA.

This clonotype was sampled from a human donor with active COVID-19. The donor label of this sample is uncertain. The sample was peripheral blood. The rearrangement links TRBV20-1 to TRBJ2-7; 16 nucleotides match TRBD2. For the CDR3, the DNA is TGCAGTGCTAGTGGGACTAGCGGGAGGGGCGAGCAGTACTTC. It codes for CSASGTSGRGEQYF.